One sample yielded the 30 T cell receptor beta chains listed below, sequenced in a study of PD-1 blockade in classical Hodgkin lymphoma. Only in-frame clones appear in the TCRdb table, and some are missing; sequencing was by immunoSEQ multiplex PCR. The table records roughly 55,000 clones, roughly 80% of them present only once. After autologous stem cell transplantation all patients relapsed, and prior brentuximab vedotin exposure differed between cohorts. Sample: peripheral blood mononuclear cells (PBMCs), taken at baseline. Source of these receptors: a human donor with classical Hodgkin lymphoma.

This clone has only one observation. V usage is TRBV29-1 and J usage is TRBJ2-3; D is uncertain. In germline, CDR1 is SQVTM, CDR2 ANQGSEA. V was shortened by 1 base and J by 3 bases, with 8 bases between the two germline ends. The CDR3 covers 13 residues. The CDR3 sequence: CSVEGRLTDTQYF. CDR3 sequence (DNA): TGCAGCGTTGAAGGACGCCTGACAGATACGCAGTATTTT.

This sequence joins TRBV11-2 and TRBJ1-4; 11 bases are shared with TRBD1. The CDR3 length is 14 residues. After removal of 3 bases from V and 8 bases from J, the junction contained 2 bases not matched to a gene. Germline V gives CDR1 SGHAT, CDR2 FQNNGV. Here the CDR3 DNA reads TGTGCCAGCAGCTTCGGGGACAGGGGGGAAAAACTGTTTTTT. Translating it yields CASSFGDRGEKLFF.

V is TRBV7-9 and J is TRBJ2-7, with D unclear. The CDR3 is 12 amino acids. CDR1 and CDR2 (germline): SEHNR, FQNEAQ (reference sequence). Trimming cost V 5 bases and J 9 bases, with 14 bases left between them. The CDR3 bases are TGTGCCAGCAGCCAACCTCGGGCTCCGCAGTACTTC. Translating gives CASSQPRAPQYF.

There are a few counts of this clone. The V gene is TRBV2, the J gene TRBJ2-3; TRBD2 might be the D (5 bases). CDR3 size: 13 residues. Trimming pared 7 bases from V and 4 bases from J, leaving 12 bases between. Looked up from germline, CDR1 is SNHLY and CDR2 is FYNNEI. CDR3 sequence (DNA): TGTGCCAGCAATCTGCGAGGGTCAGATACGCAGTATTTT. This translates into CASNLRGSDTQYF.

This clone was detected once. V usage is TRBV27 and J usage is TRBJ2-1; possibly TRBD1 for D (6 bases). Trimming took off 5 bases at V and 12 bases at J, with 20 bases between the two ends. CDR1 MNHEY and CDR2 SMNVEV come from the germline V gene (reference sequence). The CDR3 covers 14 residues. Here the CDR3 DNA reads TGTGCCAGCAGTCCCTCCTCCAGGGGAGTAGGGCAGTTCTTC. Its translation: CASSPSSRGVGQFF.

Written as DNA, the CDR3 is TGCGCCAGCAGCCCCGAAGGGGTGACGGCCTACAATGAGCAGTTCTTC. Encoded protein: CASSPEGVTAYNEQFF. The gene calls are TRBV4-3 and TRBJ2-1, with D possibly TRBD1 on 5 matching bases. The CDR3 is 16 residues long. V was clipped by 4 bases and J by 2 bases, with 15 bases between them. In germline, CDR1 is LGHNA, CDR2 YSLEER.

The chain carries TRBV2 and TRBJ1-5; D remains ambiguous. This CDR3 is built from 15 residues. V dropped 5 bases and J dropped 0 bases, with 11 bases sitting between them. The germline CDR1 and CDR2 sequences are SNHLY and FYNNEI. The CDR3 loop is CASSTGGYSNQPQHF. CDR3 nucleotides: TGTGCCAGCAGTACGGGAGGTTATAGCAATCAGCCCCAGCATTTT.

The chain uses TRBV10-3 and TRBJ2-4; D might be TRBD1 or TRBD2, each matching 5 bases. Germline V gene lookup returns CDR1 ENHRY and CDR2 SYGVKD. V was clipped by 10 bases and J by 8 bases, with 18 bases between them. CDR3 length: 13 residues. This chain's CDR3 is CASKRDLSDIQYF. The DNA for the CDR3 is TGTGCCAGCAAACGGGACCTCTCGGACATTCAGTACTTC.

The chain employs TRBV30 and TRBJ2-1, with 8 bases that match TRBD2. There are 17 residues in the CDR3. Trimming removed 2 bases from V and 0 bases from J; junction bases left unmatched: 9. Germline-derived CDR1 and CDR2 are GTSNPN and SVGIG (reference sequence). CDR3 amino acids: CAWSWTTGGSSYNEQFF. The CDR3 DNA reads TGTGCCTGGAGTTGGACGACGGGAGGGAGCTCCTACAATGAGCAGTTCTTC. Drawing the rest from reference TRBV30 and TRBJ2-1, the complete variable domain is SQTIHQWPATLVQPVGSPLSLECTVEGTSNPNLYWYRQAAGRGLQLLFYSVGIGQISSEVPQNLSASRPQDRQFILSSKKLLLSDSGFYLCAWSWTTGGSSYNEQFFGPGTRLTVL.

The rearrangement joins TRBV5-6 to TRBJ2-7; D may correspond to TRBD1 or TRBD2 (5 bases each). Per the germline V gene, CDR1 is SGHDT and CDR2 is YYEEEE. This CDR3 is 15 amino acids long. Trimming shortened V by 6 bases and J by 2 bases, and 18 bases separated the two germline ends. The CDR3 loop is CASTWGAVGTYEQYF. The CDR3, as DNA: TGTGCCAGCACCTGGGGCGCAGTCGGGACCTACGAGCAGTACTTC.

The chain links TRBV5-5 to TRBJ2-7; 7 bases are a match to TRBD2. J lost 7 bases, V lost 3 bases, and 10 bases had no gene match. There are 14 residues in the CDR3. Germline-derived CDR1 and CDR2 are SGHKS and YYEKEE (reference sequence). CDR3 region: CASSWNAGVREQYF. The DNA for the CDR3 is TGTGCCAGCAGCTGGAATGCGGGGGTTAGGGAGCAGTACTTC.

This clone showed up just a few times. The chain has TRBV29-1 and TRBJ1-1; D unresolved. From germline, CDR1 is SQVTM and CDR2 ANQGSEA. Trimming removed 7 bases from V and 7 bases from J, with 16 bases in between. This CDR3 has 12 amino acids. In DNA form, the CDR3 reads TGCAGCGCCGGGAAGGGAGAGCTTGAAGCTTTCTTT. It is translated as CSAGKGELEAFF. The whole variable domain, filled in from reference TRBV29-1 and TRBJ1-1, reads SAVISQKPSRDICQRGTSLTIQCQVDSQVTMMFWYRQQPGQSLTLIATANQGSEATYESGFVIDKFPISRPNLTFSTLTVSNMSPEDSSIYLCSAGKGELEAFFGQGTRLTVV.

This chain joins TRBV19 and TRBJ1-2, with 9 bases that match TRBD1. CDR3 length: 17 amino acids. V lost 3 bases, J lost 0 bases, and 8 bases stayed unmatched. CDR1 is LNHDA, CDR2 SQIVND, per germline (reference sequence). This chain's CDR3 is CASSIQDRGLPNYGYTF. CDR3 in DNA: TGTGCCAGTAGTATTCAGGACAGGGGACTTCCTAACTATGGCTACACCTTC.

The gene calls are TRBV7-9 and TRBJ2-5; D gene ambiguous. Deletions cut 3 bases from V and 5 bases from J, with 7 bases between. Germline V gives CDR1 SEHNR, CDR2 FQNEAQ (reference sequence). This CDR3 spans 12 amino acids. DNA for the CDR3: TGTGCCAGCAGCTTTGCCGTTGAGACCCAGTACTTC. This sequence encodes CASSFAVETQYF.

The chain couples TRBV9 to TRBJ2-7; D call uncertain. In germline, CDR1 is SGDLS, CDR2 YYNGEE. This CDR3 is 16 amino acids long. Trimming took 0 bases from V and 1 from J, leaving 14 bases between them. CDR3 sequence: CASSVGAVGQSYEQYF. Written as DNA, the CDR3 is TGTGCCAGCAGCGTAGGTGCGGTGGGTCAATCCTACGAGCAGTACTTC.

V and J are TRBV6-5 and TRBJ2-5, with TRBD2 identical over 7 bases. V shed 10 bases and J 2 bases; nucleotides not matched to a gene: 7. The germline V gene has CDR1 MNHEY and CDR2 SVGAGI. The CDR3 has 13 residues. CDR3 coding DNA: TGTGCCACCGGGTCTAGCGGACAAGAGACCCAGTACTTC. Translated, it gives CATGSSGQETQYF.

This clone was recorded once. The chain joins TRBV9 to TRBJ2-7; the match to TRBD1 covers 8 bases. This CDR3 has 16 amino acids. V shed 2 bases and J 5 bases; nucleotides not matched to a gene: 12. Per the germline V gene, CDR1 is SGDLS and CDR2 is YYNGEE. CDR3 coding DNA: TGTGCCAGCAGCGTGTCCGACAGGGGCTATTCCCACGAGCAGTACTTC. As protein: CASSVSDRGYSHEQYF.

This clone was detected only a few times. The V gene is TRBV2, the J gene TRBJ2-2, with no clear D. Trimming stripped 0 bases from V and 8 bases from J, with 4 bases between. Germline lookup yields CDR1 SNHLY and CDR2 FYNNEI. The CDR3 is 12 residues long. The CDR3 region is CASSEALGELFF. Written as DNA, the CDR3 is TGTGCCAGCAGTGAAGCGCTGGGGGAGCTGTTTTTT.

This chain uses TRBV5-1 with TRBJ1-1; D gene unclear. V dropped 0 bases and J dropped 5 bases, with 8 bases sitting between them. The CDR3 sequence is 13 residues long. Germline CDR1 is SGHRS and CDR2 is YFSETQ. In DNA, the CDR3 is TGCGCCAGCAGCTTGGAGTGGGGAACTGAAGCTTTCTTT. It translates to CASSLEWGTEAFF.

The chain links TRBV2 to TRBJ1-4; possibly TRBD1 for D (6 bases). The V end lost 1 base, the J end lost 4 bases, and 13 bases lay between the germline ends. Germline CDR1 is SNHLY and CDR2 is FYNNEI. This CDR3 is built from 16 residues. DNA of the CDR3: TGTGCCAGCAGTGAAGAGTCGTGGGGGCATAATGAAAAACTGTTTTTT. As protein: CASSEESWGHNEKLFF.

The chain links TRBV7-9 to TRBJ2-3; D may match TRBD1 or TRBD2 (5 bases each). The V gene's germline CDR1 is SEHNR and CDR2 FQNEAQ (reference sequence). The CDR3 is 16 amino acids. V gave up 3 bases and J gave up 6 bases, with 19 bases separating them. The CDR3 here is CASSLMGTQARDTQYF. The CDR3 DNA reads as TGTGCCAGCAGCTTGATGGGGACCCAAGCCAGGGATACGCAGTATTTT.

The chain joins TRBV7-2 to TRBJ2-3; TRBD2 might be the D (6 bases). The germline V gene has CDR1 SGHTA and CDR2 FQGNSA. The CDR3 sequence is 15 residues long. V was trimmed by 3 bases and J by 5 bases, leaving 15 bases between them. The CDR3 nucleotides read TGTGCCAGCAGCTTTAGCGGAGCGAAAGGAGATACGCAGTATTTT. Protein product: CASSFSGAKGDTQYF.

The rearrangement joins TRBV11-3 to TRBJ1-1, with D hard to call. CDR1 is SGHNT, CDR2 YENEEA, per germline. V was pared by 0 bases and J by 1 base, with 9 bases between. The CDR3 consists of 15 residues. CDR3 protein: CASSLDPAANTEAFF. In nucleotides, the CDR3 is TGTGCCAGCAGCTTAGATCCGGCAGCGAACACTGAAGCTTTCTTT.

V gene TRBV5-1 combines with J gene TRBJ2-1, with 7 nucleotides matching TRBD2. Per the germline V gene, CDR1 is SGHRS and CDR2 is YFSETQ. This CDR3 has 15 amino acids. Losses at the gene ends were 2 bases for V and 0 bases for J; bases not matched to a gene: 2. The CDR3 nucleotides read TGCGCCAGCAGCTTTAGCGGGTACTCCTACAATGAGCAGTTCTTC. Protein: CASSFSGYSYNEQFF. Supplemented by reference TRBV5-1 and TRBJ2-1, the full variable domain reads KAGVTQTPRYLIKTRGQQVTLSCSPISGHRSVSWYQQTPGQGLQFLFEYFSETQRNKGNFPGRFSGRQFSNSRSEMNVSTLELGDSALYLCASSFSGYSYNEQFFGPGTRLTVL.

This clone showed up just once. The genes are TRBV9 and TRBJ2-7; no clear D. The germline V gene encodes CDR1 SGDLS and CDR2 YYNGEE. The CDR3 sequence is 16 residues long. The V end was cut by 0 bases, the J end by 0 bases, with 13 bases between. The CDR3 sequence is CASSVALRAASYEQYF. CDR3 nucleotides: TGTGCCAGCAGCGTAGCGCTTAGGGCCGCCTCCTACGAGCAGTACTTC. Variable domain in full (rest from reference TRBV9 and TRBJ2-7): DSGVTQTPKHLITATGQRVTLRCSPRSGDLSVYWYQQSLDQGLQFLIQYYNGEERAKGNILERFSAQQFPDLHSELNLSSLELGDSALYFCASSVALRAASYEQYFGPGTRLTVT.

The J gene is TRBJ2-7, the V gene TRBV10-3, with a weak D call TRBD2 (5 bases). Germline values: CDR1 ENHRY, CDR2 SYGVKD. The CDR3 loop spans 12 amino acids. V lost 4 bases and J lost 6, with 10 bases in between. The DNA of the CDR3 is TGTGCCATCAGTGGAGATCGGGGCGAGCAGTACTTC. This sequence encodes CAISGDRGEQYF.

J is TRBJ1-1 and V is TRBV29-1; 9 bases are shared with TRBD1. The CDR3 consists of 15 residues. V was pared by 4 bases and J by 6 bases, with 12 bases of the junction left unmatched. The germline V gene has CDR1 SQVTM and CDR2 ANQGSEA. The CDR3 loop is CSVARDRDVLAEAFF. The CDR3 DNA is TGCAGCGTTGCCCGGGACAGGGATGTCTTGGCTGAAGCTTTCTTT. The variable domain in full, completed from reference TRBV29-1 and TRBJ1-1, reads SAVISQKPSRDICQRGTSLTIQCQVDSQVTMMFWYRQQPGQSLTLIATANQGSEATYESGFVIDKFPISRPNLTFSTLTVSNMSPEDSSIYLCSVARDRDVLAEAFFGQGTRLTVV.

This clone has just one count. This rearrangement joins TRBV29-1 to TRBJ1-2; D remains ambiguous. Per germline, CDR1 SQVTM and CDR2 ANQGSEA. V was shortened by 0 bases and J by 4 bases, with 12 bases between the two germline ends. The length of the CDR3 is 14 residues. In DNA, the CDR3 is TGCAGCGTTGAAGATCTCGGAAGGTCCTATGGCTACACCTTC. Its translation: CSVEDLGRSYGYTF. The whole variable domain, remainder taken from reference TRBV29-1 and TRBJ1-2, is SAVISQKPSRDICQRGTSLTIQCQVDSQVTMMFWYRQQPGQSLTLIATANQGSEATYESGFVIDKFPISRPNLTFSTLTVSNMSPEDSSIYLCSVEDLGRSYGYTFGSGTRLTVV.

This CDR3 is CSVEGSTDTQYF. CDR3 nucleotides: TGCAGCGTTGAAGGCAGCACAGATACGCAGTATTTT. The rearrangement links TRBV29-1 to TRBJ2-3; D call uncertain. The CDR3 runs to 12 residues. The V gene's germline CDR1 is SQVTM and CDR2 ANQGSEA. The V gene lost 1 base and the J gene lost 0 bases, with 2 bases spanning the gap.

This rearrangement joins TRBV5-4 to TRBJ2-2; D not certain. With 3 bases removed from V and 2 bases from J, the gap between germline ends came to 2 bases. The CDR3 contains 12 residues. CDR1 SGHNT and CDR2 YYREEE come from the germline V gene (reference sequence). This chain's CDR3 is CASSSNTGELFF. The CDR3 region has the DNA TGTGCCAGCAGCTCAAACACCGGGGAGCTGTTTTTT.